This T cell receptor (beta chain) originates from a study of cytomegalovirus exposure and HLA in healthy donors. This clone turned up a few times. Its antigen is unknown. The PCR employed 60 Vbeta primers together with 13 Jbeta primers. Profiling relied on immunoSEQ multiplex PCR, and the TCRdb table lists in-frame clones only, not all of them. The table has some 130,000 clones, approximately 80% seen once; the top ten hold 4.2%. Regarding the study as a whole: Sequences of the TCR beta chain were said to predict the HLA-A and HLA-B alleles of most subjects accurately. Sequence variants that were highly shared formed a cluster that was likely a sequencing artifact. Most observed TCR sequences were rare, whereas some public TCRs were detected in many donors. When analyzed later, a missense DCLRE1C variant was found to be linked to TCR beta V- and J-gene trimming.

There are 13 residues in the CDR3. Trimming shortened V by 0 bases and J by 4 bases, and 7 bases separated the two germline ends. The germline CDR1 and CDR2 sequences are SGDLS and YYNGEE. The source of this sequence is a male donor in good health and CMV-seropositive. This chain joins TRBV9 and TRBJ1-2; unclear D gene. Sequenced sample: PBMCs. The DNA for the CDR3 is TGTGCCAGCAGCGTAGCGGGTGGCTATGGCTACACCTTC. It encodes CASSVAGGYGYTF.